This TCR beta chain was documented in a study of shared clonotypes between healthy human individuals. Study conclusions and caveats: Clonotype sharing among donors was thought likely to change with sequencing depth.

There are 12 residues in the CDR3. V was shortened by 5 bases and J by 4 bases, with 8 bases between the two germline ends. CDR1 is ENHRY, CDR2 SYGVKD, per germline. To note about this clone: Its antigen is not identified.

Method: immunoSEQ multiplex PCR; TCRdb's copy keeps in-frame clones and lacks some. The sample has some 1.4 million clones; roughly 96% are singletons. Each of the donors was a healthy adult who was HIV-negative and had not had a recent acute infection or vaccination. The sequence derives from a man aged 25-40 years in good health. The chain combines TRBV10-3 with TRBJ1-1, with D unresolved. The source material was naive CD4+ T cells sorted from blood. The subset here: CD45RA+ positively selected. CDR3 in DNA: TGTGCCATCAGTACAGTTGCCACTGAAGCTTTCTTT. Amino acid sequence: CAISTVATEAFF.